This is a list of T cell receptor beta chains from one sample in a study of regulatory T cells in long-lasting Graves disease. TCRdb used MiXCR to reprocess the multiplex PCR reads, holding one entry per CDR3 protein. Of 350,000 to 450,000 distinct CDR3 sequences detected, 20% to 25% appear once; the ten largest clones hold 25% to 35%. The source material was peripheral blood mononuclear cells (PBMCs), sampled when the disease was refractory, from a patient treated with antithyroid drugs. The receptors stem from a woman in her thirties or forties with Graves disease. Both conserved end residues are part of each CDR3. The D gene is left open where the match is weak. For some rows the clone size is stated as once, few or many, or as a class when expanded; others skip it.

size: few
J: TRBJ1-1
V: TRBV3-1
D: -
CDR3: CASSHRRSEAFF
DNA: TGTGCCAGCAGTCACAGACGGTCTGAAGCTTTCTTT

size: many
J: TRBJ1-5
V: TRBV2
D: -
CDR3: CASSRNHGNQPQHF
DNA: TGTGCCAGCAGTCGCAACCACGGCAATCAGCCCCAGCATTTT

size: -
J: TRBJ2-5
V: TRBV7-9
D: TRBD1
CDR3: CASSSNRGVETQYF
DNA: TGTGCCAGCAGCTCGAACAGGGGGGTGGAGACCCAGTACTTC

size: many
J: TRBJ2-5
V: TRBV20-1
D: -
CDR3: CSAGQGGGAETQYF
DNA: TGCAGTGCCGGACAGGGCGGGGGAGCAGAGACCCAGTACTTC

size: many
J: TRBJ2-7
V: TRBV13
D: -
CDR3: CASSLVGRGSYEQYF
DNA: TGTGCCAGCAGCTTGGTTGGCAGGGGCTCCTACGAGCAGTACTTC

size: few
J: TRBJ2-1
V: TRBV6-5
D: TRBD2
CDR3: CASSYTPSYAGGRRVNEQFF
DNA: TGTGCCAGCAGTTACACCCCTAGCTATGCGGGAGGCAGGAGGGTCAATGAGCAGTTCTTC

size: many
J: TRBJ1-5
V: TRBV7-8
D: TRBD1
CDR3: CASSSDRGRVNQPQHF
DNA: TGTGCCAGCAGCTCCGACAGGGGGCGGGTTAATCAGCCCCAGCATTTT

size: once
J: TRBJ2-5
V: TRBV4-1
D: -
CDR3: CASSPLTIVRETQYF
DNA: TGCGCCAGCAGCCCTCTGACGATAGTCCGGGAGACCCAGTACTTC

size: -
J: TRBJ1-2
V: TRBV30
D: -
CDR3: CAWSIRLGYGYTF
DNA: TGTGCCTGGAGTATACGGTTAGGCTATGGCTACACCTTC

size: few
J: TRBJ1-1
V: TRBV5-1
D: -
CDR3: CASSFQDSARTEAFF
DNA: TGCGCCAGCAGCTTCCAAGACAGCGCCCGAACTGAAGCTTTCTTT

size: many
J: TRBJ1-2
V: TRBV20-1
D: -
CDR3: CSASQGYGYTF
DNA: TGCAGTGCTAGCCAGGGGTATGGCTACACCTTC

size: many
J: TRBJ1-3
V: TRBV28
D: -
CDR3: CASSPGGALISGNTIYF
DNA: TGTGCCAGCAGTCCCGGGGGAGCCCTAATCTCTGGAAACACCATATATTTT

size: few
J: TRBJ2-5
V: TRBV3-1
D: TRBD2
CDR3: CASSQRKRGRLFETQYF
DNA: TGTGCCAGCAGCCAACGAAAGCGGGGACGCTTATTTGAGACCCAGTACTTC

size: many
J: TRBJ1-5
V: TRBV27
D: -
CDR3: CASSLLIGNQPQHF
DNA: TGTGCCAGCAGTTTACTTATAGGGAATCAGCCCCAGCATTTT

size: many
J: TRBJ2-2
V: TRBV6-1
D: TRBD1
CDR3: CASSPPGQVPTGELFF
DNA: TGTGCCAGCAGTCCACCGGGACAGGTGCCCACCGGGGAGCTGTTTTTT

size: -
J: TRBJ2-6
V: TRBV5-1
D: -
CDR3: CASNPRGFSGANVLTF
DNA: TGCGCCAGCAACCCAAGGGGATTCTCTGGGGCCAACGTCCTGACTTTC

size: -
J: TRBJ2-2
V: TRBV19
D: -
CDR3: CASSPPPGRNTGELFF
DNA: TGTGCCAGTAGCCCACCTCCGGGACGGAACACCGGGGAGCTGTTTTTT

size: many
J: TRBJ2-7
V: TRBV28
D: -
CDR3: CASSLPRRVGFSIYEQYF
DNA: TGTGCCAGCAGTTTACCACGCCGGGTCGGTTTCTCGATCTACGAGCAGTACTTC

size: few
J: TRBJ2-7
V: TRBV14
D: -
CDR3: CASSQGTGYWQYF
DNA: TGTGCCAGCAGCCAAGGGACCGGGTATTGGCAGTACTTC

size: -
J: TRBJ2-2
V: TRBV29-1
D: TRBD2
CDR3: CSAGLAGGRWAGELFF
DNA: TGCAGCGCTGGACTAGCGGGAGGTAGATGGGCCGGGGAGCTGTTTTTT

size: many
J: TRBJ1-1
V: TRBV29-1
D: -
CDR3: CSPTQKGREGNTEAFF
DNA: TGCAGCCCAACTCAAAAAGGACGGGAAGGAAACACTGAAGCTTTCTTT

size: few
J: TRBJ2-4
V: TRBV28
D: TRBD2
CDR3: CATLRGGFVKNIQYF
DNA: TGTGCCACCCTCCGGGGGGGATTCGTCAAAAACATTCAGTACTTC

size: -
J: TRBJ1-5
V: TRBV19
D: -
CDR3: CASSPLRGGSNQPQHF
DNA: TGTGCCAGTAGTCCTTTAAGGGGGGGAAGCAATCAGCCCCAGCATTTT

size: -
J: TRBJ1-1
V: TRBV28
D: -
CDR3: CASNLGTGAKTEAFF
DNA: TGTGCCAGCAATTTAGGAACGGGGGCGAAGACTGAAGCTTTCTTT

size: many
J: TRBJ2-5
V: TRBV28
D: -
CDR3: CASSGYQETQYF
DNA: TGTGCCAGCAGTGGTTACCAAGAGACCCAGTACTTC

size: many
J: TRBJ2-7
V: TRBV5-1
D: TRBD1
CDR3: CASSTDREVDEQYF
DNA: TGCGCCAGCAGCACGGACAGGGAGGTCGACGAGCAGTACTTC

size: few
J: TRBJ2-1
V: TRBV2
D: -
CDR3: CASSELAPSSYNEQFF
DNA: TGTGCCAGCAGTGAACTAGCCCCCAGCTCCTACAATGAGCAGTTCTTC

size: once
J: TRBJ2-3
V: TRBV7-9
D: -
CDR3: CASSSSPSTDTQYF
DNA: TGTGCCAGCAGCTCCAGCCCGAGCACAGATACGCAGTATTTT

size: many
J: TRBJ1-4
V: TRBV12-3/TRBV12-4
D: -
CDR3: CASSRDSPTNEKLFF
DNA: TGTGCCAGCAGTCGAGACAGTCCAACTAATGAAAAACTGTTTTTT

size: few
J: TRBJ2-7
V: TRBV5-1
D: TRBD2
CDR3: CASSLASGTIYEQYF
DNA: TGCGCCAGCAGCTTGGCGAGCGGGACCATCTACGAGCAGTACTTC

size: -
J: TRBJ2-7
V: TRBV10-3
D: TRBD1
CDR3: CAISELTGDVREQYF
DNA: TGTGCCATCAGTGAACTGACAGGGGATGTTCGGGAGCAGTACTTC

size: -
J: TRBJ2-7
V: TRBV27
D: -
CDR3: CASSLIGGTYEQYF
DNA: TGTGCCAGCAGTTTAATCGGGGGTACCTACGAGCAGTACTTC

size: few
J: TRBJ2-7
V: TRBV9
D: -
CDR3: CASSVIRENYEQYF
DNA: TGTGCCAGCAGCGTAATAAGGGAGAACTACGAGCAGTACTTC

size: few
J: TRBJ2-7
V: TRBV5-1
D: TRBD2
CDR3: CASSLVLAGGAYEQYF
DNA: TGCGCCAGCAGCTTGGTCCTAGCGGGAGGAGCCTACGAGCAGTACTTC

size: few
J: TRBJ2-1
V: TRBV15
D: -
CDR3: CATSRAGRIYNEQFF
DNA: TGTGCCACCAGCAGAGCCGGCCGGATTTACAATGAGCAGTTCTTC

size: few
J: TRBJ2-5
V: TRBV28
D: TRBD2
CDR3: CASSWTSGSSEIQYF
DNA: TGTGCCAGCAGCTGGACTAGCGGGAGTTCAGAGATCCAGTACTTC

size: many
J: TRBJ2-2
V: TRBV11-2
D: -
CDR3: CASSRTNTGELFF
DNA: TGTGCCAGCAGCAGGACGAACACCGGGGAGCTGTTTTTT

size: few
J: TRBJ1-4
V: TRBV5-1
D: -
CDR3: CASNPTTAYEKLFF
DNA: TGCGCCAGCAACCCGACGACAGCCTATGAAAAACTGTTTTTT

size: many
J: TRBJ2-7
V: TRBV11-2
D: -
CDR3: CASSLVGRGTSSYEQYF
DNA: TGTGCCAGCAGCTTAGTAGGTCGCGGTACTAGCTCCTACGAGCAGTACTTC

size: -
J: TRBJ2-2
V: TRBV29-1
D: -
CDR3: CSVDQRDTGELFF
DNA: TGCAGCGTTGACCAGCGGGACACCGGGGAGCTGTTTTTT

size: -
J: TRBJ2-7
V: TRBV7-8
D: -
CDR3: CASSLRDQNSYEQYF
DNA: TGTGCCAGCAGCTTAAGGGACCAAAACTCCTACGAGCAGTACTTC

size: many
J: TRBJ2-7
V: TRBV28
D: TRBD1
CDR3: CASSMGQGSEQYF
DNA: TGTGCCAGCAGTATGGGACAGGGTAGCGAGCAGTACTTC

size: few
J: TRBJ2-7
V: TRBV20-1
D: -
CDR3: CSARYPVQYIFYEQYF
DNA: TGCAGTGCTAGATATCCGGTTCAATACATTTTCTACGAGCAGTACTTC

size: -
J: TRBJ2-7
V: TRBV7-9
D: -
CDR3: CASSHGRTEPWYEQYF
DNA: TGTGCCAGCAGCCATGGGAGAACAGAACCTTGGTACGAGCAGTACTTC

size: many
J: TRBJ1-2
V: TRBV12-3/TRBV12-4
D: TRBD1
CDR3: CASSWDRNYGYTF
DNA: TGTGCCAGCAGTTGGGACAGGAACTATGGCTACACCTTC

size: -
J: TRBJ1-1
V: TRBV30
D: -
CDR3: CAWAGGYTEAFF
DNA: TGTGCCTGGGCCGGCGGTTACACTGAAGCTTTCTTT

size: -
J: TRBJ2-7
V: TRBV28
D: -
CDR3: CASSQSESGYSYEQYF
DNA: TGCGCCAGCAGCCAATCTGAGAGCGGGTACTCCTACGAGCAGTACTTC

size: many
J: TRBJ2-5
V: TRBV2
D: TRBD2
CDR3: CASRESGRAVETQYF
DNA: TGTGCCAGCAGGGAAAGCGGGAGGGCGGTCGAGACCCAGTACTTC